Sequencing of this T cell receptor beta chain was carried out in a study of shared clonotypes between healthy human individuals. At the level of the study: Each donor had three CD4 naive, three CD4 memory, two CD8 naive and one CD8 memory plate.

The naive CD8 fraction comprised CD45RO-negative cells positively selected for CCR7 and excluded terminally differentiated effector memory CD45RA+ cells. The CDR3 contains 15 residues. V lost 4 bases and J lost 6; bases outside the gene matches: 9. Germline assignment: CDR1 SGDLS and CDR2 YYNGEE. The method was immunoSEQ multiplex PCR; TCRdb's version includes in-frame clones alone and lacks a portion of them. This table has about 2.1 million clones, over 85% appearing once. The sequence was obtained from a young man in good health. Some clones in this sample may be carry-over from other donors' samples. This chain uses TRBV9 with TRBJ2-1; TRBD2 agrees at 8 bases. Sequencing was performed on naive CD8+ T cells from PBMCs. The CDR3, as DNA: TGTGCCAGCAGCACCAGCGGGAGTGGGGGCAATGAGCAGTTCTTC. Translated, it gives CASSTSGSGGNEQFF.